The clone carrying this T cell receptor beta chain was detected ten times or more. Its antigen is unknown. This record belongs to a study of neurological immune-mediated disorders. Study findings and constraints: Among 34 multiple sclerosis patients, phylogenetic grouping put the repertoires of 18 into a single related-CDR3 cluster, a possible signature.

Over 170 million TCR-beta sequences, together covering 15-18 subjects, were produced by every individual sequencing run that was carried out. TCRdb called the 5' RACE reads again in MiXCR, with one record for every CDR3 protein. Of tens of thousands of distinct CDR3 sequences listed, 4% are singletons. Germline V gene sequence: CDR1 SGHRS, CDR2 YFSETQ. Trimming shortened V by 6 bases and J by 4 bases, and 19 bases separated the two germline ends. The CDR3 is 15 residues long. The V gene is TRBV5-1, the J gene TRBJ1-1; unclear D gene. This sequence originates from a woman between 35 and 50 years old with multiple sclerosis. The sequenced sample was CD4+ T cells from blood. The CDR3 DNA sequence: TGCGCCAGCACCTTCGGCCCGAAAGGAGGCACTGAAGCTTTCTTT. It yields the protein CASTFGPKGGTEAFF.